This T cell receptor beta chain was recovered during a study of shared clonotypes between healthy human individuals. Concerning this clone: Its antigen remains unknown. One junction end does not reproduce the germline sequence, and a read error may be involved.

Recent acute infections and vaccinations were absent in the healthy HIV-negative adult donors. General study points: Enrolling few donors narrowed the genetic and exposure-history diversity that was represented. Even with large depth, rarefaction showed that sorted-subset sequencing was incomplete. Exclusively blood specimens were collected; tissue repertoires likely differ.

Repertoires were generated with immunoSEQ multiplex PCR, while TCRdb's copy carries only in-frame clones and drops some. This table has fewer than 1.6 million clones, around 98.5% appearing once. Sequenced sample: naive CD4+ T cells sorted from blood. As to subset: CD45RA+ positively selected. The TCR originated in a man aged 30 to 45 in good health.

The CDR3 coding sequence is TGTGCCAGCAGATTAGGAGCGGGCCCGCTAAACGAGCAGTACTTC. Translating it yields CASRLGAGPLNEQYF. The chain carries TRBV7-9 and TRBJ2-7, with D perhaps TRBD2 (6 bases). Per the germline V gene, CDR1 is SEHNR and CDR2 is FQNEAQ (reference sequence). This CDR3 has 15 residues.